This T cell receptor (beta chain) was retrieved from a study of shared clonotypes between healthy human individuals. Study as a whole: Aged 18 to 49, the donors were a couple of women and three men. Each donor's CD4 naive and CD4 memory cells filled three plates apiece, CD8 naive two, and CD8 memory one.

Libraries were prepared by immunoSEQ multiplex PCR; TCRdb keeps only in-frame clonotypes and omits some of them. This sample has approximately 530,000 clones, with less than 96% found just once. Per germline, CDR1 MDHEN and CDR2 SYDVKM. The CDR3 totals 14 residues. V lost 3 bases to trimming and J lost 3 bases, with 9 bases between them. Study-level results: Unshared clonotypes carried lower generation probabilities than those common to all four donors. The sharing of 4.5% to 6.5% of naive CD4 clonotypes was seen across a handful of donors.

This clone was observed a handful of times. The target antigen is unknown. V gene TRBV28 combines with J gene TRBJ1-5, with D possibly matching TRBD1 (5 bases). Source material: naive CD4+ T cells sorted from blood. Subset reported: CD45RA+ positively selected. This sequence was found in a woman in her 30s in good health. CDR3 bases: TGTGCCAGCAGTTTCGGGGGTTTCAATCAGCCCCAGCATTTT. It yields the protein CASSFGGFNQPQHF.